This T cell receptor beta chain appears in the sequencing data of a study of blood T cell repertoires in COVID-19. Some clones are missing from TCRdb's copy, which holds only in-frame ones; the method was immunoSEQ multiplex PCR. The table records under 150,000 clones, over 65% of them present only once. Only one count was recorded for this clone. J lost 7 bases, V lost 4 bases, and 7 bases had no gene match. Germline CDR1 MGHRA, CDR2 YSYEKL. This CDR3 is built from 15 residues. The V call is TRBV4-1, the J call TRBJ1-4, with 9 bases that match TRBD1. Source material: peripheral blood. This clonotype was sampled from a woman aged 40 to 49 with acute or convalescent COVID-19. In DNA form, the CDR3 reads TGCGCCAGCAGCCCACCAGGGACAGGGAGTGAAAAACTGTTTTTT. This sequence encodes CASSPPGTGSEKLFF.